These 21 T cell receptor beta chains came from one sample sequenced in a study of blood T cell repertoires in COVID-19. Sequencing was performed with immunoSEQ multiplex PCR; in TCRdb, only in-frame clones are kept and a portion is missing. The sample shows some 330,000 clones, more than 75% of them seen only once. Sequences were obtained from PBMCs or T cells enriched from blood (not recorded which). The receptors were sampled from a man in his forties in a cohort exposed to, infected with or recovered from COVID-19 (not recorded which).

The chain couples TRBV2 to TRBJ1-1; possibly TRBD1 for D (5 bases). This CDR3 comprises 11 residues. Deletions cut 11 bases from V and 5 bases from J, with 12 bases between. Germline V CDR1 and CDR2: SNHLY, FYNNEI. Here the CDR3 DNA reads TGTGCCCAACAACAGGCTACTGAAGCTTTCTTT. It translates to CAQQQATEAFF.

This chain uses TRBV5-1 with TRBJ1-3; D might be TRBD1 (5 bases). Germline V lookup: CDR1 SGHRS, CDR2 YFSETQ. The CDR3 length is 16 residues. V lost 4 bases, J lost 3 bases, and 17 bases lay in between. DNA of the CDR3: TGCGCCAGCAGCGACTTTCAGGGATGGAATGGAAACACCATATATTTT. This sequence encodes CASSDFQGWNGNTIYF. Full variable domain (missing parts from reference TRBV5-1 and TRBJ1-3): KAGVTQTPRYLIKTRGQQVTLSCSPISGHRSVSWYQQTPGQGLQFLFEYFSETQRNKGNFPGRFSGRQFSNSRSEMNVSTLELGDSALYLCASSDFQGWNGNTIYFGEGSWLTVV.

The J gene is TRBJ2-7, the V gene TRBV5-1; 7 nucleotides align to TRBD1. Germline CDR1 SGHRS, CDR2 YFSETQ. The length of the CDR3 is 15 residues. Unmatched junction bases numbered 5, after V lost 0 bases and J lost 2 bases. As DNA, the CDR3 is TGCGCCAGCAGCTTGGACCCGGGACAGACCTACGAGCAGTACTTC. This sequence encodes CASSLDPGQTYEQYF. Drawing the rest from reference TRBV5-1 and TRBJ2-7, the complete variable domain is KAGVTQTPRYLIKTRGQQVTLSCSPISGHRSVSWYQQTPGQGLQFLFEYFSETQRNKGNFPGRFSGRQFSNSRSEMNVSTLELGDSALYLCASSLDPGQTYEQYFGPGTRLTVT.

V is TRBV11-2 and J is TRBJ2-3; the match to TRBD2 covers 8 bases. J lost 4 bases, V lost 4 bases, and 4 bases had no gene match. The length of the CDR3 is 14 residues. The germline gives CDR1 SGHAT, CDR2 FQNNGV. The CDR3: CASSSSGSPDTQYF. CDR3 DNA: TGTGCCAGCAGCTCCAGCGGGAGTCCAGATACGCAGTATTTT.

The chain is built from TRBV5-4 and TRBJ2-5; 7 bases are a match to TRBD1. Germline CDR1 is SGHNT and CDR2 is YYREEE (reference sequence). Germline trimming cut 3 bases from V and 5 bases from J; bases unmatched to any gene: 7. The CDR3 runs to 14 residues. The CDR3 sequence: CASSSRGRGETQYF. CDR3 sequence (DNA): TGTGCCAGCAGCTCTAGGGGGCGCGGGGAGACCCAGTACTTC.

The V call is TRBV7-9, the J call TRBJ2-5, with 9 positions matching TRBD1. CDR1 is SEHNR and CDR2 is FQNEAQ in the germline V gene (reference sequence). The CDR3 sequence is 16 residues long. Trimming at V came to 7 bases and at J to 2 bases, leaving 11 bases not matched to a gene. The CDR3 is CASNFLGQGKQETQYF. CDR3 in DNA: TGTGCCAGCAATTTTCTGGGACAGGGTAAACAAGAGACCCAGTACTTC.

CDR3 amino acids: CASSPFREMNTEAFF. CDR3 bases: TGTGCCAGCTCACCATTTCGAGAGATGAACACTGAAGCTTTCTTT. This chain uses TRBV18 with TRBJ1-1; D ambiguous. The CDR3 contains 15 residues. Trimming pared 2 bases from V and 0 bases from J, leaving 10 bases between. Germline CDR1 and CDR2: KGHSH and LQKENI.

This chain uses TRBV6-5 with TRBJ1-2; 7 bases fit TRBD1. The germline CDR1 and CDR2 sequences are MNHEY and SVGAGI. V shed 0 bases and J 2 bases; nucleotides not matched to a gene: 3. The CDR3 loop spans 15 amino acids. CDR3: CASSYSRGPNYGYTF. CDR3 DNA: TGTGCCAGCAGTTACTCGAGGGGGCCCAACTATGGCTACACCTTC.

The chain recombines TRBV7-8 with TRBJ1-5; weak D call: TRBD1 (5 bases). Per germline, CDR1 SGHVS and CDR2 FQNEAQ. The CDR3 is 15 residues long. V lost 1 base to trimming and J lost 6 bases, with 13 bases between them. The CDR3 coding sequence is TGTGCCAGCAGCTTAGTTTCGGGGGGAGCTCAGCCCCAGCATTTT. Protein sequence: CASSLVSGGAQPQHF.

The V and J genes are TRBV24-1 and TRBJ2-2, with D possibly being TRBD1 (6 bases). V dropped 9 bases and J dropped 1 base, with 11 bases sitting between them. Germline V gene lookup returns CDR1 KGHDR and CDR2 SFDVKD. The CDR3 length is 14 residues. The CDR3 sequence is CATRMTGNTGELFF. Written as DNA, the CDR3 is TGTGCCACCCGAATGACAGGGAACACCGGGGAGCTGTTTTTT.

This clone occurred once. The chain couples TRBV7-9 to TRBJ2-5; 7 bases are a match to TRBD2. V lost 1 base to trimming and J lost 3 bases; unmatched junction nucleotides: 5. The CDR3 extends over 15 amino acids. The germline gives CDR1 SEHNR, CDR2 FQNEAQ (reference sequence). The CDR3 DNA follows: TGTGCCAGCAGCTTAGATCGTCTAGCGGAAGAGACCCAGTACTTC. Translated: CASSLDRLAEETQYF.

The V and J genes are TRBV30 and TRBJ2-3, with TRBD2 identical over 9 bases. The germline V gene has CDR1 GTSNPN and CDR2 SVGIG (reference sequence). The CDR3 length is 18 residues. The V and J ends lost 0 bases and 2 bases, in that order; junction bases with no gene match: 12. CDR3 sequence: CAWSVRRGGRADTDTQYF. DNA for the CDR3: TGTGCCTGGAGTGTGCGGCGGGGCGGGAGGGCCGACACAGATACGCAGTATTTT. Based on the CDR3 plus reference TRBV30 and TRBJ2-3, the full variable domain is SQTIHQWPATLVQPVGSPLSLECTVEGTSNPNLYWYRQAAGRGLQLLFYSVGIGQISSEVPQNLSASRPQDRQFILSSKKLLLSDSGFYLCAWSVRRGGRADTDTQYFGPGTRLTVL.

This rearrangement joins TRBV19 to TRBJ2-3, with D hard to call. Germline V gives CDR1 LNHDA, CDR2 SQIVND (reference sequence). V was pared by 7 bases and J by 0 bases, with 5 bases between. The CDR3 consists of 12 residues. This chain's CDR3 is CASNVSTDTQYF. CDR3 coding DNA: TGTGCCAGTAATGTAAGCACAGATACGCAGTATTTT.

V gene TRBV30 combines with J gene TRBJ2-4; D is uncertain. Trimming left V 0 bases short and J 8 bases short, with 8 bases between. CDR3 size: 12 residues. Germline CDR1 GTSNPN, CDR2 SVGIG (reference sequence). This CDR3 reads CAWSVGYDIQYF. The CDR3 region has the DNA TGTGCCTGGAGTGTGGGCTACGACATTCAGTACTTC.

The V and J genes are TRBV27 and TRBJ1-6; 8 bases align to TRBD1. With V trimmed by 5 bases and J by 4 bases, 10 bases remained unmatched. The CDR3 consists of 17 residues. Looked up from germline, CDR1 is MNHEY and CDR2 is SMNVEV (reference sequence). The CDR3, as DNA: TGTGCCAGCAGTAACTCAGGGGGCCAGAGATATAATTCACCCCTCCACTTT. Its protein is CASSNSGGQRYNSPLHF.

The chain uses TRBV6-5 and TRBJ1-5, with D possibly matching TRBD1 (6 bases). V shed 7 bases and J shed 5 bases, with 18 bases lying between them. The CDR3 extends over 15 amino acids. Looked up from germline, CDR1 is MNHEY and CDR2 is SVGAGI. CDR3 coding DNA: TGTGCCAGCACCACCAGGGGTAAGGGGGATCAGCCCCAGCATTTT. It is translated as CASTTRGKGDQPQHF.

The rearrangement links TRBV9 to TRBJ2-3, with 13 bases fitting TRBD2. Germline V CDR1 and CDR2: SGDLS, YYNGEE. The CDR3 spans 17 residues. The trim removed 4 bases at V and 3 bases at J, leaving 8 bases unmatched. The CDR3 protein is CASSSRTSGSWTDTQYF. The CDR3 DNA reads TGTGCCAGCAGCTCACGGACTAGCGGGAGTTGGACAGATACGCAGTATTTT.

The V call is TRBV30, the J call TRBJ1-1; a possible D gene is TRBD1 (6 bases). Trimming pared 1 base from V and 5 bases from J, leaving 11 bases between. Germline loops: CDR1 GTSNPN, CDR2 SVGIG (reference sequence). CDR3 length: 13 residues. This CDR3 reads CAWSGTGKTEAFF. For the CDR3, the DNA is TGTGCCTGGAGTGGCACAGGGAAGACTGAAGCTTTCTTT.

V gene TRBV3-1 (or the pseudogene TRBV3-2) combines with J gene TRBJ2-1, with TRBD2 as a possible D gene (5 bases). Between the trimmed V and J ends, which lost 5 bases and 3 bases, there was a span of 14 bases. This CDR3 region has 15 residues. Germline V lookup: CDR1 LGHDT, CDR2 YNNKEL (reference sequence). The CDR3 loop is CASSSITSYYNEQFF. As DNA, the CDR3 is TGTGCCAGCAGCTCCATCACTAGTTACTACAATGAGCAGTTCTTC.

This clone was found once. This rearrangement joins TRBV5-6 to TRBJ2-1, with a possible D match to TRBD2 (5 bases). The V gene's germline CDR1 is SGHDT and CDR2 YYEEEE. This CDR3 is 11 amino acids long. With 4 bases removed from V and 11 bases from J, the gap between germline ends came to 10 bases. CDR3 sequence reads: CASSLRDQQFF. In DNA, the CDR3 is TGTGCCAGCAGCCTCCGGGATCAGCAGTTCTTC. The full variable domain, in which reference TRBV5-6 and TRBJ2-1 provide the parts outside the CDR3, is DAGVTQSPTHLIKTRGQQVTLRCSPKSGHDTVSWYQQALGQGPQFIFQYYEEEERQRGNFPDRFSGHQFPNYSSELNVNALLLGDSALYLCASSLRDQQFFGPGTRLTVL.

The gene calls are TRBV18 and TRBJ1-2, with 9 bases fitting TRBD1. This CDR3 is built from 14 residues. Looked up from germline, CDR1 is KGHSH and CDR2 is LQKENI. The V segment lost 5 bases and the J segment 10 bases; nucleotides outside the gene matches: 11. The CDR3 DNA follows: TGTGCCAGCTCAGCTCGGGACAGGGCCCCTACCTACACCTTC. Its protein product is CASSARDRAPTYTF.